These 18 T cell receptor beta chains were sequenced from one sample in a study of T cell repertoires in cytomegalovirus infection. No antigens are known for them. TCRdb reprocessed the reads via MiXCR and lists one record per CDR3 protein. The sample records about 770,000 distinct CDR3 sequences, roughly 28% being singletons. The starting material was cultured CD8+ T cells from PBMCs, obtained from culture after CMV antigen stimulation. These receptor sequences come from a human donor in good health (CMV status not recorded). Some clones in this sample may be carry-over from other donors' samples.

Here the CDR3 reads CASSAPGHTNTGELFF. The CDR3 region has the DNA TGTGCCAGCAGCGCCCCGGGACACACGAACACCGGGGAGCTGTTTTTT. The chain couples TRBV5-5 to TRBJ2-2; weak D call: TRBD1 (6 bases). Per germline, CDR1 SGHKS and CDR2 YYEKEE (reference sequence). V dropped 4 bases and J dropped 0 bases, with 13 bases sitting between them. This CDR3 is 16 amino acids long.

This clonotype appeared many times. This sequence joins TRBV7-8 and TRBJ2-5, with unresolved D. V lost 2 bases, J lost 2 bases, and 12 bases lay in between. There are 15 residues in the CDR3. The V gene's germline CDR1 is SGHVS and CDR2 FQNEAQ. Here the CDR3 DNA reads TGTGCCAGCAGCTTACCCTTGGCGCTTCAAGAGACCCAGTACTTC. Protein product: CASSLPLALQETQYF. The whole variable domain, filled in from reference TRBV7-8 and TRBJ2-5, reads GAGVSQSPRYKVAKRGQDVALRCDPISGHVSLFWYQQALGQGPEFLTYFQNEAQLDKSGLPSDRFFAERPEGSVSTLKIQRTQQEDSAVYLCASSLPLALQETQYFGPGTRLLVL.

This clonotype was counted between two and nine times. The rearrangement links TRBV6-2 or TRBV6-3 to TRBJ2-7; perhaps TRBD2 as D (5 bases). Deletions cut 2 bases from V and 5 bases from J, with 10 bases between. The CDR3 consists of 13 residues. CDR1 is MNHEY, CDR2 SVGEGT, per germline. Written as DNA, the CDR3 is TGTGCCAGCAGTTACGAGGGTTCCCACGAGCAGTACGTC. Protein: CASSYEGSHEQYV.

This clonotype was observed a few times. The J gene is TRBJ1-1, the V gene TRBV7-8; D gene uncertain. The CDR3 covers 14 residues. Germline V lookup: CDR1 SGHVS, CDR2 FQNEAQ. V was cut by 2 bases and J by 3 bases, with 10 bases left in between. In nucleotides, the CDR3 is TGTGCCAGCAGCTTAATTCGGTGGGACACTGAAGCTTTCTTT. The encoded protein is CASSLIRWDTEAFF. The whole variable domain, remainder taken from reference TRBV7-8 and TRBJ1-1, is GAGVSQSPRYKVAKRGQDVALRCDPISGHVSLFWYQQALGQGPEFLTYFQNEAQLDKSGLPSDRFFAERPEGSVSTLKIQRTQQEDSAVYLCASSLIRWDTEAFFGQGTRLTVV.

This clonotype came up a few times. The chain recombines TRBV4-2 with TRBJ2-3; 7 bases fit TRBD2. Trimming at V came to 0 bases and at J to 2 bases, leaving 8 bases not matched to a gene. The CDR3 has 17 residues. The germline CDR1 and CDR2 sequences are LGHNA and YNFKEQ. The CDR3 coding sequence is TGTGCCAGCAGCCAAGATCAAGGCGGGGGATACACAGATACGCAGTATTTT. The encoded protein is CASSQDQGGGYTDTQYF.

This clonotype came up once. The CDR3 coding sequence is TGTGCCAGGGGAGACATTATCTCTGAAGCTTTCTTT. This codes for CARGDIISEAFF. This rearrangement joins TRBV2 to TRBJ1-1; D is undetermined. The CDR3 has 12 residues. The V gene's germline CDR1 is SNHLY and CDR2 FYNNEI. Trimming took off 9 bases at V and 6 bases at J, with 14 bases between the two ends.

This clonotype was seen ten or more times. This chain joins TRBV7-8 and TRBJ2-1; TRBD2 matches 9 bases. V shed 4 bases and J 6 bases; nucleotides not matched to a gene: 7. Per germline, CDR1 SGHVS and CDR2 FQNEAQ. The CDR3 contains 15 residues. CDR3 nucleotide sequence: TGTGCCAGCAGCTCGCGGGGGGGCTCGGTCAATGAGCAGTTCTTC. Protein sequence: CASSSRGGSVNEQFF.

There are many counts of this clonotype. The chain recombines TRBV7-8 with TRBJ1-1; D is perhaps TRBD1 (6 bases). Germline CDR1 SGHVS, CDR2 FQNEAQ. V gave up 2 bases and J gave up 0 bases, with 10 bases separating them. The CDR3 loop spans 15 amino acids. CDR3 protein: CASSLMGTMNTEAFF. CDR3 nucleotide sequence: TGTGCCAGCAGCTTAATGGGGACAATGAACACTGAAGCTTTCTTT.

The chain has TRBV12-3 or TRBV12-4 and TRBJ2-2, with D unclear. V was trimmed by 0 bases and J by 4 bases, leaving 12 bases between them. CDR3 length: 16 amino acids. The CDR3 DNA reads TGTGCCAGCAGTTTAGCCTGGACCGGTCCCACCGGGGAGCTGTTTTTT. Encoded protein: CASSLAWTGPTGELFF.

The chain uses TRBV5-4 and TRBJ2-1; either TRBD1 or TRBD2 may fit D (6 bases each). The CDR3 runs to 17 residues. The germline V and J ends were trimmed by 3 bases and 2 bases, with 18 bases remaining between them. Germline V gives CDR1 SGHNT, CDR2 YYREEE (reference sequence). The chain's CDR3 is CASSSFLGGPTYNEQFF. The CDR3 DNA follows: TGTGCCAGCAGCTCCTTTCTCGGGGGCCCCACCTACAATGAGCAGTTCTTC.

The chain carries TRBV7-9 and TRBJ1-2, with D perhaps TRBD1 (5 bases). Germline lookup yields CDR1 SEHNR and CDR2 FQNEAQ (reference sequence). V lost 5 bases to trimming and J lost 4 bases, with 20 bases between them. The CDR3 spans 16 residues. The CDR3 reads CASSGQDKDPGYGYTF. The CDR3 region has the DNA TGTGCCAGCAGCGGGCAGGACAAAGACCCCGGCTATGGCTACACCTTC.

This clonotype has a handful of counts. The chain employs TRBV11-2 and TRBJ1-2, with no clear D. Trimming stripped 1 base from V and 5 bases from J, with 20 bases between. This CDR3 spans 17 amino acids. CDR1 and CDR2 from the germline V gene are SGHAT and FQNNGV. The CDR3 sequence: CASSLGGLGLVRYGYTF. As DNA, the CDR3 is TGTGCCAGCAGCTTAGGAGGACTTGGCTTGGTGAGATATGGCTACACCTTC.

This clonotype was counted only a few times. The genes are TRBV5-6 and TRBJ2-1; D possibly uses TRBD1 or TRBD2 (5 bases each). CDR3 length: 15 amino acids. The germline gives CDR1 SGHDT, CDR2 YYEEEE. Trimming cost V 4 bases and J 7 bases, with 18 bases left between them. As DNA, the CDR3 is TGTGCCAGCAGCCCGGGGCGCGGCCTTGGGAATGAGCAGTTCTTC. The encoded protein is CASSPGRGLGNEQFF.

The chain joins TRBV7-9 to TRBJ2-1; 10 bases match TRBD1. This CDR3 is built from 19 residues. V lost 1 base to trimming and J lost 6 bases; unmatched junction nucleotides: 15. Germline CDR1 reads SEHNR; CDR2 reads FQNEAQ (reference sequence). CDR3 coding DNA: TGTGCCAGCAGCTTAGTAGTGGACAGGGGGTGGTTTGGGGTCAATGAGCAGTTCTTC. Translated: CASSLVVDRGWFGVNEQFF.

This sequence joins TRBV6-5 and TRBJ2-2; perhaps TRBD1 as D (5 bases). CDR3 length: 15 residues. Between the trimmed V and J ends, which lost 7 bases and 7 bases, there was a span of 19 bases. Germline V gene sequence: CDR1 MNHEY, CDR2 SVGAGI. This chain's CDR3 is CASTSSLGRGGELFF. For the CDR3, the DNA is TGTGCCAGCACCTCCTCGCTGGGGCGCGGCGGGGAGCTGTTTTTT.

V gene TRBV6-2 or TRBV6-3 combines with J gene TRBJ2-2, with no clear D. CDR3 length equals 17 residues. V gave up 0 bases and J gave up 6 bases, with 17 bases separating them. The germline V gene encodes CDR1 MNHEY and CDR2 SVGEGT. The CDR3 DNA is TGTGCCAGCAGTTACTCGACCGCGACGGTTTACCCCGGGGAGCTGTTTTTT. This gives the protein CASSYSTATVYPGELFF.

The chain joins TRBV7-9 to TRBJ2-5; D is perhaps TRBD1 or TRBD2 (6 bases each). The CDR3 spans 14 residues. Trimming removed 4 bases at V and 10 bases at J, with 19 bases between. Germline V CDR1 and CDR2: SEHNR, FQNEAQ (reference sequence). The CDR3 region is CASSSLSGAKVQYF. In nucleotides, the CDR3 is TGTGCCAGCAGCTCCTTGTCGGGGGCGAAGGTCCAGTACTTC.

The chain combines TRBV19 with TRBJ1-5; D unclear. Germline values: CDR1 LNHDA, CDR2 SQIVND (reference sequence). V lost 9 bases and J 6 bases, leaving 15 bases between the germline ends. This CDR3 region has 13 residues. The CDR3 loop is CASSEKLGQPQHF. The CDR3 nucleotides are TGTGCCAGCTCGGAGAAATTGGGTCAGCCCCAGCATTTT.